What follows are 18 T cell receptor beta chains derived from one specimen sequenced in a study of blood T cell repertoires in COVID-19. The assay was immunoSEQ multiplex PCR, and TCRdb's table has in-frame clones only and misses some. The sample holds a few hundred thousand clones, about 83% seen once. Material: peripheral blood. The receptors originated from a man of 80 years or more with acute or convalescent COVID-19.

A word on this clone: The sample contains more than one DNA sequence encoding this CDR3. The rearrangement joins TRBV28 to TRBJ1-2; 7 bases match TRBD1. The CDR3 runs 12 residues. V shed 7 bases and J 5 bases; nucleotides not matched to a gene: 4. Germline CDR1 is MDHEN and CDR2 is SYDVKM. The CDR3 coding sequence is TGTGCCAGCACCCAGACAGGGTATGGCTACACCTTC. The encoded protein is CASTQTGYGYTF.

The chain recombines TRBV5-1 with TRBJ2-2; 11 nucleotides match TRBD2. Germline trimming cut 3 bases from V and 3 bases from J; bases unmatched to any gene: 10. This CDR3 has 18 residues. Germline CDR1 is SGHRS and CDR2 is YFSETQ. The CDR3 is CASSSMTSGVGHTGELFF. The CDR3 DNA reads TGCGCCAGCAGCTCGATGACTAGCGGGGTGGGGCACACCGGGGAGCTGTTTTTT.

The chain couples TRBV28 to TRBJ2-2; TRBD1 agrees at 7 bases. The ends lost 5 bases at V and 0 bases at J; junction bases unmatched: 6. Per germline, CDR1 MDHEN and CDR2 SYDVKM. The CDR3 is made up of 16 amino acids. For the CDR3, the DNA is TGTGCCAGCAGTATTGCAGGGGGTCCGAACACCGGGGAGCTGTTTTTT. Protein sequence: CASSIAGGPNTGELFF.

As for this clone: One end of the junction does not line up with germline, which may come from a read error. V usage is TRBV7-7 and J usage is TRBJ2-1, with TRBD2 identical over 10 bases. The germline V gene encodes CDR1 SSHAT and CDR2 FNYEAQ (reference sequence). CDR3 length: 15 residues. CDR3 loop: CASSQGSGGDNEQFF. The CDR3 coding sequence is TGTGCTAGCAGCCAGGGGAGCGGGGGGGACAATGAGCAGTTCTTC.

On this clone itself: Within the sample, other DNA sequences also encode this same CDR3. The rearrangement uses TRBV27 and TRBJ2-7; 12 bases are a match to TRBD1. The V gene's germline CDR1 is MNHEY and CDR2 SMNVEV (reference sequence). This CDR3 has 14 residues. The ends lost 3 bases at V and 4 bases at J; junction bases unmatched: 1. DNA of the CDR3: TGTGCCAGCAGTTTGGGACAGGGGGCTTACGAGCAGTACTTC. It encodes CASSLGQGAYEQYF.

The chain uses TRBV4-2 and TRBJ2-3; D may be TRBD2 (5 bases). V was trimmed by 3 bases and J by 0 bases, leaving 10 bases between them. CDR3 size: 15 residues. The germline gives CDR1 LGHNA, CDR2 YNFKEQ. In nucleotides, the CDR3 is TGTGCCAGCAGCCAGGACTTATTGAGCACAGATACGCAGTATTTT. The encoded protein is CASSQDLLSTDTQYF.

CDR3: CASSGGGFQPQHF. The CDR3 coding sequence is TGTGCCAGCAGTGGGGGGGGGTTTCAGCCCCAGCATTTT. The chain combines TRBV2 with TRBJ1-5, with D maybe TRBD1 (5 bases). V lost 4 bases, J lost 6 bases, and 10 bases lay in between. The length of the CDR3 is 13 residues. Germline V gene sequence: CDR1 SNHLY, CDR2 FYNNEI.

CDR3 sequence reads: CASSLRHTGGRGRAETQYF. The CDR3 coding sequence is TGTGCCAGCAGCTTACGGCATACTGGCGGGAGGGGGCGGGCAGAGACCCAGTACTTC. The J gene is TRBJ2-5, the V gene TRBV7-6; TRBD2 aligns across 9 bases. The CDR3 extends over 19 amino acids. Germline CDR1 SGHVS, CDR2 FNYEAQ. V lost 2 bases to trimming and J lost 4 bases; unmatched junction nucleotides: 17.

The chain carries TRBV20-1 and TRBJ2-1; 8 nucleotides line up with TRBD1. CDR3 length equals 16 residues. The germline CDR1 and CDR2 sequences are DFQATT and SNEGSKA (reference sequence). J was trimmed by 3 bases and V by 3 bases; bases with no gene match: 10. This CDR3 is CSASAPDREGYNEQFF. CDR3 in DNA: TGCAGTGCTAGTGCTCCGGACAGGGAAGGCTACAATGAGCAGTTCTTC.

This clone was observed a handful of times. The chain links TRBV6-5 to TRBJ1-5, with 8 bases that match TRBD1. The V gene's germline CDR1 is MNHEY and CDR2 SVGAGI. This CDR3 comprises 15 residues. V trimming: 6 bases; J trimming: 6 bases; junction bases outside the gene matches: 10. DNA for the CDR3: TGTGCCAGCAGACCGGACAGGGCAGTCGGTCAGCCCCAGCATTTT. Protein: CASRPDRAVGQPQHF.

The genes are TRBV7-9 and TRBJ2-5; TRBD1 matches at 8 bases. CDR1 is SEHNR, CDR2 FQNEAQ, per germline (reference sequence). J was trimmed by 4 bases and V by 8 bases; bases with no gene match: 6. This CDR3 contains 13 residues. CDR3 nucleotides: TGTGCCAGCGGGGGTACAGGGGGAGAGACCCAGTACTTC. It translates to CASGGTGGETQYF.

The J gene is TRBJ2-7, the V gene TRBV6-5; the D gene is possibly TRBD1 (7 bases). Trimming cost V 6 bases and J 0 bases, with 12 bases left between them. Per germline, CDR1 MNHEY and CDR2 SVGAGI. There are 14 residues in the CDR3. The CDR3 region has the DNA TGTGCCAGCAGACGACAGGGACTCTCCTACGAGCAGTACTTC. Its protein is CASRRQGLSYEQYF.

This clone has just one count. The chain is built from TRBV3-1 (or the pseudogene TRBV3-2) and TRBJ1-6; D uncertain. The germline V and J ends were trimmed by 2 bases and 9 bases, with 17 bases remaining between them. CDR3 length equals 16 residues. Germline CDR1 is LGHDT and CDR2 is YNNKEL (reference sequence). The CDR3 loop is CASSQLVRGVGSPLHF. Written as DNA, the CDR3 is TGTGCCAGCAGCCAATTGGTACGAGGAGTGGGTTCACCCCTCCACTTT.

J is TRBJ1-1 and V is TRBV7-9, with a tentative D call TRBD1 (6 bases). Trimming removed 9 bases at V and 1 base at J, with 12 bases between. CDR1 and CDR2 (germline): SEHNR, FQNEAQ (reference sequence). This CDR3 is built from 13 residues. This CDR3 is CASTGTSNTEAFF. For the CDR3, the DNA is TGTGCCAGTACCGGGACATCGAACACTGAAGCTTTCTTT. Supplemented by reference TRBV7-9 and TRBJ1-1, the full variable domain reads DTGVSQNPRHKITKRGQNVTFRCDPISEHNRLYWYRQTLGQGPEFLTYFQNEAQLEKSRLLSDRFSAERPKGSFSTLEIQRTEQGDSAMYLCASTGTSNTEAFFGQGTRLTVV.

The CDR3 spells CASSYSARGHQPQHF. Here the CDR3 DNA reads TGTGCCAGCAGTTACTCAGCCAGGGGACATCAGCCCCAGCATTTT. The chain has TRBV6-5 and TRBJ1-5; weak D call: TRBD1 (6 bases). This CDR3 contains 15 residues. Germline V lookup: CDR1 MNHEY, CDR2 SVGAGI. V was shortened by 0 bases and J by 5 bases, with 11 bases between the two germline ends.

In this sample, this clone turned up a few times. V is TRBV3-1 (or the pseudogene TRBV3-2) and J is TRBJ1-6, with no clear D. Germline values: CDR1 LGHDT, CDR2 YNNKEL (reference sequence). The V end lost 5 bases, the J end lost 6 bases, and 11 bases lay between the germline ends. The CDR3 runs to 14 residues. CDR3 protein: CASSAQYFNSPLHF. The CDR3 DNA is TGTGCCAGCAGCGCACAGTATTTTAATTCACCCCTCCACTTT.

This chain links TRBV4-2 with TRBJ1-1; 7 bases agree with TRBD1. V lost 5 bases and J lost 0; bases outside the gene matches: 6. Germline V gene data show CDR1 as LGHNA and CDR2 as YNFKEQ. This CDR3 spans 15 amino acids. DNA for the CDR3: TGTGCCAGCAGCTCGGGACAGTTAATGAACACTGAAGCTTTCTTT. Encoded protein: CASSSGQLMNTEAFF.

V usage is TRBV6-5 and J usage is TRBJ2-1; tentatively, D is TRBD2 (6 bases). Per germline, CDR1 MNHEY and CDR2 SVGAGI. Trimming removed 6 bases at V and 13 bases at J, with 16 bases between. This CDR3 is built from 12 residues. CDR3 nucleotide sequence: TGTGCCAGCAGACCCTCCGGGGGAGTTCAGTTCTTC. Residues: CASRPSGGVQFF.